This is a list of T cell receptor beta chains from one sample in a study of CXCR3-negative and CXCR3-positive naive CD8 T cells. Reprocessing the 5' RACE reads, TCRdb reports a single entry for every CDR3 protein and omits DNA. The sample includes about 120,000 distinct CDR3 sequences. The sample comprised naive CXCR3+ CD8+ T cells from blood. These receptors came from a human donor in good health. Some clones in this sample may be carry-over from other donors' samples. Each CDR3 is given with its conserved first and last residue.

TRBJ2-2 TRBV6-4 CASSDFNTGELFF
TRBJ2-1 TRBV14 CASSPGLAGGTVAYNEQFF
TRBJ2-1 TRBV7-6 CASSQTSAKDNEQFF
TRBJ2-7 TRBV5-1 CASSLIETTYEQYF
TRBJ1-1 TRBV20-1 CSAALQQVLNTEAFF
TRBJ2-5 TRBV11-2 CASSQEELVQETQYF
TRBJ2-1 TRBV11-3 CASSLTGWHEQFF
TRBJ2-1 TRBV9 CASSVGQHNEQFF
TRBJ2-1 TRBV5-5 CASSTRGDTTYNEQFF
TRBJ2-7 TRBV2 CASSAWQARYEQYF
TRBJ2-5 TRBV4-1 CASSLRDSNQETQYF
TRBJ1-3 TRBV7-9 CASELNTGTARHSGNTIYF
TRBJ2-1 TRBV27 CASSLAGGVHEQFF
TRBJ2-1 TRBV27 CASRLPGQGYNEQFF
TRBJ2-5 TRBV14 CASSHPGLALETQYF
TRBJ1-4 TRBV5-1 CASSAVDSHEKLFF
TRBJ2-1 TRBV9 CASSVYRGATRDEQFF
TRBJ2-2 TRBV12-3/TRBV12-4 CASSAGAGGSGTGELFF
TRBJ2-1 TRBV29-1 CSVDGLAGPYNEQFF
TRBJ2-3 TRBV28 CASSLADTQYF
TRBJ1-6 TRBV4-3 CASSQYSGTALNSPLHF
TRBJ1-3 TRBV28 CASSFRGAFGNTIYF
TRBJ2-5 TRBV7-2 CASSPGTGRVETQYF
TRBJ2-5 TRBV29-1 CSVGLAGGQETQYF
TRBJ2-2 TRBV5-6 CTSSPTSTGELFF
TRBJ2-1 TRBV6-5 CASNTGLAGGEQFF
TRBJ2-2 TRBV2 CASSEAAGQYTGELFF
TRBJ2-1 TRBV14 CASSQSLAAYNEQFF
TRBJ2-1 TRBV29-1 CSVEDLGQGPNEQFF
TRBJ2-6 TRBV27 CASSLDGPTGANVLTF
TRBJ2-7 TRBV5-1 CASTNERDTGYEQYF
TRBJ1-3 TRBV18 CASSPPWTSGNTIYF
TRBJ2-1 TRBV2 CASSEEVYNEQFF
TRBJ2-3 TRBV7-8 CASSVKGGADTQYF
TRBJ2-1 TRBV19 CASSPRTGAVEQFF
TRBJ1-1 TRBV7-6 CASSWGQGSEAFF
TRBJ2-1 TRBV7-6 CASSLAGRSNEQFF
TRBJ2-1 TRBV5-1 CASSLVRQGGEQFF
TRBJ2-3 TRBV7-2 CASSSAAVDTQYF
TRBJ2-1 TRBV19 CASSMGIRPTYNEQFF
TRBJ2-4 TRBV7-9 CASSLGLAGVEAKNIQYF
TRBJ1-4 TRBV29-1 CSVDANEKLFF
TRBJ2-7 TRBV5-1 CASSLFAGGYEQYF
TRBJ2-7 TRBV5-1 CASSFAAGIYEQYF
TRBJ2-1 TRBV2 CASIGLAPYNEQFF
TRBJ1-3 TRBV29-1 CSVEVGTGVGNTIYF
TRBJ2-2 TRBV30 CAWSIGTGAGELFF
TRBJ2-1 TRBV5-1 CANSWTTGYNEQFF